A single sample gave rise to the 4 T cell receptor beta chains below, sequenced in a study of T cell clonotyping in hematopoietic cell transplantation. Indicated time point: recipient sample about 28 days before transplant, after cytoreduction. Sequenced by immunoSEQ multiplex PCR; TCRdb stores in-frame clones only, minus some. The sample carries over 8,000 clones, around 87% recorded once. The source was peripheral blood mononuclear cells, collected before stem cell transplant. The receptors were gathered from a woman aged 45-59 years with chronic myeloid leukemia. Some clones in this sample may be carry-over from other donors' samples.

The chain joins TRBV7-9 to TRBJ2-5; D unclear. The CDR3 runs 15 residues. Deletions cut 1 base from V and 0 bases from J, with 9 bases between. Germline V gene data show CDR1 as SEHNR and CDR2 as FQNEAQ (reference sequence). The CDR3 sequence is CASSLVASYQETQYF. The CDR3 coding sequence is TGTGCCAGCAGCTTAGTGGCGTCGTACCAAGAGACCCAGTACTTC.

This clone was counted a single time. The chain is built from TRBV10-3 and TRBJ2-7, with D uncertain. Germline CDR1 ENHRY, CDR2 SYGVKD. The germline V and J ends were trimmed by 4 bases and 2 bases, with 3 bases remaining between them. The CDR3 has 11 residues. The CDR3, as DNA: TGTGCCATCAGTGGGGCCTACGAGCAGTACTTC. This encodes CAISGAYEQYF.

This sequence joins TRBV4-3 and TRBJ2-1, with TRBD2 matching over 7 bases. There are 17 residues in the CDR3. Germline V lookup: CDR1 LGHNA, CDR2 YSLEER. V was clipped by 6 bases and J by 3 bases; unmatched bases: 14. This CDR3 reads CASSAAPDGGYYNEQFF. The CDR3 DNA follows: TGCGCCAGCAGTGCGGCACCGGACGGGGGGTACTACAATGAGCAGTTCTTC.

The V call is TRBV28, the J call TRBJ2-7, with 9 bases fitting TRBD1. Germline CDR1 MDHEN, CDR2 SYDVKM. The CDR3 sequence is 16 residues long. The V segment lost 5 bases and the J segment 5 bases; nucleotides outside the gene matches: 13. The CDR3 DNA follows: TGTGCCAGCAGTGCACTCCGGGACAGGGTCGTGGACGAGCAGTACTTC. It specifies CASSALRDRVVDEQYF.